This TCR beta chain was captured in a study of blood T cell repertoires in COVID-19. Original methodology: Estimates of nucleated cell counts were drawn from the amplification of reference gene primers. The assay was immunoSEQ multiplex PCR, and TCRdb's table has in-frame clones only and misses some. Clone size and the V and J calls come from that table; the DNA yielded D and trimming. Seen here are 200,000 to 250,000 clones, over 80% observed once, and the top ten hold about 1.9%. The V gene lost 3 bases and the J gene lost 6 bases, with 9 bases spanning the gap. The CDR3 runs 13 residues. The chain joins TRBV12-3 or TRBV12-4 to TRBJ2-4, with D maybe TRBD1 (5 bases). Sample: peripheral blood. The receptor's source is a man aged 30 to 39 who had recovered from COVID-19. The CDR3 DNA reads as TGTGCCAGCAGTTTGGCCCAGGGAAACATTCAGTACTTC. It translates to CASSLAQGNIQYF.